These 20 T cell receptor beta chains were sequenced from one sample in a study of blood T cell repertoires in COVID-19. The data were produced by immunoSEQ multiplex PCR, yet TCRdb's version contains in-frame clones alone and is incomplete. The sample consists of about 81,000 clones, approximately 87% of them appearing once. The sample taken for sequencing was peripheral blood. The receptors stem from a woman in her 70s with acute or convalescent COVID-19.

This chain joins TRBV15 and TRBJ1-2; D gene ambiguous. V was pared by 0 bases and J by 4 bases, with 12 bases between. CDR1 and CDR2 from the germline V gene are LNHNV and YYDKDF (reference sequence). This CDR3 comprises 15 residues. The CDR3 DNA sequence: TGTGCCACCAGCAGAGATCGTACCTCGGGCTATGGCTACACCTTC. It codes for CATSRDRTSGYGYTF.

V usage is TRBV10-1 and J usage is TRBJ2-2; 10 nucleotides agree with TRBD1. Germline V gene lookup returns CDR1 WNHNN and CDR2 SYGVQD (reference sequence). The CDR3 is 16 amino acids. Trimming removed 5 bases from V and 4 bases from J; junction bases left unmatched: 7. CDR3 nucleotides: TGCGCCAGCAGTCCATCCGGGACAGGGGTCACCGGGGAGCTGTTTTTT. This translates into CASSPSGTGVTGELFF.

This clone has at least ten counts. The chain uses TRBV6-5 and TRBJ1-6; D not resolved. The CDR3 covers 14 residues. The V end was cut by 6 bases, the J end by 10 bases, with 16 bases between. Germline V gene data show CDR1 as MNHEY and CDR2 as SVGAGI. This CDR3 is CASRRKMGGSPLHF. Written as DNA, the CDR3 is TGTGCCAGCAGACGTAAGATGGGCGGGTCACCCCTCCACTTT.

The chain combines TRBV12-3 or TRBV12-4 with TRBJ1-5, with D tentatively TRBD1 (5 bases). The CDR3 contains 13 residues. With 8 bases removed from V and 6 bases from J, the gap between germline ends came to 14 bases. CDR3 loop: CASGRGVGQPQHF. CDR3 nucleotide sequence: TGTGCCAGCGGACGGGGGGTTGGTCAGCCCCAGCATTTT.

DNA for the CDR3: TGTGCCAGCACCCCGGGGAGGGTACGCACAGATACGCAGTATTTT. This sequence encodes CASTPGRVRTDTQYF. The chain carries TRBV7-9 and TRBJ2-3; 7 bases are shared with TRBD2. Germline CDR1 is SEHNR and CDR2 is FQNEAQ (reference sequence). The CDR3 covers 15 residues. The V segment lost 7 bases and the J segment 1 base; nucleotides outside the gene matches: 8.

The V gene is TRBV30, the J gene TRBJ1-5; D is unresolved. There are 12 residues in the CDR3. V dropped 1 base and J dropped 6 bases, with 7 bases sitting between them. Germline V gives CDR1 GTSNPN, CDR2 SVGIG (reference sequence). CDR3 DNA: TGTGCCTGGAGTGCGGGGTTTCAGCCCCAGCATTTT. Residues: CAWSAGFQPQHF.

This clone was counted once. V gene TRBV18 combines with J gene TRBJ2-7, with D possibly matching TRBD2 (5 bases). The CDR3 consists of 15 residues. Germline loops: CDR1 KGHSH, CDR2 LQKENI. The V and J ends lost 6 bases and 3 bases respectively, with 18 bases between them. DNA for the CDR3: TGTGCCAGCTCCGCATCTCCGGGGTCGCTCTACGAGCAGTACGTC. Protein sequence: CASSASPGSLYEQYV.

V gene TRBV7-2 combines with J gene TRBJ2-3; 15 nucleotides match TRBD2. The CDR3 length is 16 residues. V gave up 5 bases and J gave up 5 bases; unmatched junction bases: 5. Germline lookup yields CDR1 SGHTA and CDR2 FQGNSA. For the CDR3, the DNA is TGTGCCAGCAGCCGGACTAGCGGGGGGGTTATAGATACGCAGTATTTT. This sequence encodes CASSRTSGGVIDTQYF.

The chain employs TRBV2 and TRBJ1-6; 8 positions match TRBD1. Germline CDR1 and CDR2: SNHLY and FYNNEI. V dropped 2 bases and J dropped 6; count of bases not matched to a gene: 6. The CDR3 extends over 16 amino acids. CDR3 protein: CASSERQGASNSPLHF. The CDR3 DNA sequence: TGTGCCAGCAGTGAAAGGCAGGGGGCATCTAATTCACCCCTCCACTTT.

V usage is TRBV29-1 and J usage is TRBJ2-1, with 7 bases identical to TRBD2. With V trimmed by 1 base and J by 6 bases, 9 bases remained unmatched. The CDR3 spans 15 residues. CDR1 and CDR2 from the germline V gene are SQVTM and ANQGSEA. In DNA, the CDR3 is TGCAGCGTTGAAGCAGGGAGGGCCGAGGTCAATGAGCAGTTCTTC. This codes for CSVEAGRAEVNEQFF.

This rearrangement joins TRBV5-1 to TRBJ1-3; D is possibly TRBD1 (6 bases). Germline CDR1 and CDR2: SGHRS and YFSETQ. Between the trimmed V and J ends, which lost 3 bases and 6 bases, there was a span of 19 bases. The CDR3 loop spans 16 amino acids. The CDR3 DNA sequence: TGCGCCAGCAGCTCATTACCGGGACAAGGGGAAAACACCATATATTTT. It codes for CASSSLPGQGENTIYF.

The gene calls are TRBV9 and TRBJ2-3; D is possibly TRBD2 (5 bases). This CDR3 has 14 residues. V dropped 0 bases and J dropped 7 bases, with 12 bases sitting between them. CDR1 and CDR2 (germline): SGDLS, YYNGEE. In DNA form, the CDR3 reads TGTGCCAGCAGCGTAGACCCGGACTTCAATACGCAGTATTTT. Residues: CASSVDPDFNTQYF. The variable domain in full, completed from reference TRBV9 and TRBJ2-3, reads DSGVTQTPKHLITATGQRVTLRCSPRSGDLSVYWYQQSLDQGLQFLIQYYNGEERAKGNILERFSAQQFPDLHSELNLSSLELGDSALYFCASSVDPDFNTQYFGPGTRLTVL.

The chain uses TRBV19 and TRBJ1-1, with 7 bases lining up with TRBD1. Per the germline V gene, CDR1 is LNHDA and CDR2 is SQIVND (reference sequence). This CDR3 is built from 15 residues. V was clipped by 5 bases and J by 8 bases; unmatched bases: 14. CDR3 nucleotide sequence: TGTGCCAGTAGTCCCCGTCAGGGGGGAAGGACGGAAGCTTTCTTT. It specifies CASSPRQGGRTEAFF.

The rearrangement links TRBV4-3 to TRBJ1-3; D unclear. This CDR3 region has 18 residues. Germline V lookup: CDR1 LGHNA, CDR2 YSLEER. Trimming left V 0 bases short and J 0 bases short, with 15 bases between. The CDR3 reads CASSQDFGLRGSGNTIYF. The CDR3 DNA reads as TGCGCCAGCAGCCAAGACTTCGGACTGCGTGGCTCTGGAAACACCATATATTTT.

This CDR3 reads CASTAAGAGGLFF. Written as DNA, the CDR3 is TGTGCCAGCACCGCGGCGGGGGCGGGAGGATTATTCTTC. The V gene is TRBV2, the J gene TRBJ2-1; TRBD2 matches at 8 bases. CDR1 and CDR2 (germline): SNHLY, FYNNEI. J gave up 16 bases and V 7 bases, and 15 bases lay outside the gene matches. The CDR3 has 13 amino acids.

The rearrangement links TRBV7-2 to TRBJ2-7, with TRBD2 matching over 7 bases. Germline V gives CDR1 SGHTA, CDR2 FQGNSA. The V segment lost 1 base and the J segment 1 base; nucleotides outside the gene matches: 10. The CDR3 spans 17 residues. CDR3 region: CASSLEGVGSGSYEQYV. CDR3 coding DNA: TGTGCCAGCAGCTTAGAAGGGGTCGGTAGCGGGTCCTACGAGCAGTACGTC.

V gene TRBV10-3 combines with J gene TRBJ2-3, with TRBD2 matching over 13 bases. Trimming took 3 bases from V and 11 from J; bases not matched to a gene: 14. The CDR3 spans 17 residues. Germline CDR1 and CDR2: ENHRY and SYGVKD. Here the CDR3 DNA reads TGTGCCATCAGTGAAGGACTAGCGGGAGATCTTGGCTGGGGGCAGTATTTT. Amino acid sequence: CAISEGLAGDLGWGQYF.

The chain employs TRBV7-8 and TRBJ2-1; TRBD1 is a possible D gene (6 bases). Germline-derived CDR1 and CDR2 are SGHVS and FQNEAQ. The CDR3 spans 16 residues. Trimming cost V 7 bases and J 6 bases, with 22 bases left between them. CDR3: CASTLSGVQFLNEQFF. The CDR3 region has the DNA TGTGCCAGCACCCTTTCAGGGGTACAATTTCTCAATGAGCAGTTCTTC.

CDR3 region: CASKADRRSTDTQYF. For the CDR3, the DNA is TGTGCCAGCAAGGCGGACAGGCGAAGCACAGATACGCAGTATTTT. The chain has TRBV2 and TRBJ2-3, with TRBD1 matching 7 bases. Losses at the gene ends were 7 bases for V and 0 bases for J; bases not matched to a gene: 7. CDR1 is SNHLY and CDR2 is FYNNEI in the germline V gene. CDR3 length: 15 residues.

The V and J genes are TRBV5-1 and TRBJ2-5, with 8 bases fitting TRBD1. From germline, CDR1 is SGHRS and CDR2 YFSETQ. The CDR3 covers 16 residues. The V segment lost 1 base and the J segment 5 bases; nucleotides outside the gene matches: 10. The CDR3 nucleotides are TGCGCCAGCAGCTTGTCGCCCGGACAGGGATGGGAGACCCAGTACTTC. It codes for CASSLSPGQGWETQYF.